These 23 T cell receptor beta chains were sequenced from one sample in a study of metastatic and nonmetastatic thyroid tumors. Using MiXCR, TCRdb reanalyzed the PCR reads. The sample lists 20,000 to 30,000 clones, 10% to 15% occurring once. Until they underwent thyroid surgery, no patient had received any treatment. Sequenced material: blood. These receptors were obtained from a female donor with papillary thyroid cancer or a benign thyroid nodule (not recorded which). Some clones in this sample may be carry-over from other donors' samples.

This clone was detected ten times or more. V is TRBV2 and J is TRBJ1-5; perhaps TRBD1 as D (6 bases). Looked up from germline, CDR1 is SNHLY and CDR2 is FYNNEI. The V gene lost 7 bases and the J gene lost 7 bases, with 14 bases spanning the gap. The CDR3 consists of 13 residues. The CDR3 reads CASTSGDHQPQHF. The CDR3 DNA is TGTGCCAGCACCTCAGGGGATCACCAGCCCCAGCATTTT. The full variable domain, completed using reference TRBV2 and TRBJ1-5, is EPEVTQTPSHQVTQMGQEVILRCVPISNHLYFYWYRQILGQKVEFLVSFYNNEISEKSEIFDDQFSVERPDGSNFTLKIRSTKLEDSAMYFCASTSGDHQPQHFGDGTRLSIL.

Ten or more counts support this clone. The CDR3 spells CASSYSGTPNNEQFF. CDR3 nucleotide sequence: TGTGCCAGCAGTTACTCCGGGACACCCAACAATGAGCAGTTCTTC. The V and J genes are TRBV6-6 and TRBJ2-1, with D possibly TRBD1 on 6 matching bases. Trimming pared 0 bases from V and 5 bases from J, leaving 11 bases between. Per germline, CDR1 MNHNY and CDR2 SVGAGI (reference sequence). The CDR3 is 15 amino acids.

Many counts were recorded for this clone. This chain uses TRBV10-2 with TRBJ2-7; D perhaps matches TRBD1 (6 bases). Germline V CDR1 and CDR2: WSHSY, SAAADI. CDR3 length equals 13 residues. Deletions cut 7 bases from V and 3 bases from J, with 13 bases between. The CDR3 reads CASTGQGRYEQYF. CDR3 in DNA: TGCGCCAGCACTGGTCAGGGGCGCTACGAGCAGTACTTC.

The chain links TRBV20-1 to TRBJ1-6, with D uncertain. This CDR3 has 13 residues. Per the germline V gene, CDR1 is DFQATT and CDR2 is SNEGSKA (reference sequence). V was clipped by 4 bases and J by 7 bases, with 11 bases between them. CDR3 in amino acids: CSATLPANSPLHF. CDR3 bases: TGCAGTGCTACACTACCGGCAAATTCACCCCTCCACTTT.

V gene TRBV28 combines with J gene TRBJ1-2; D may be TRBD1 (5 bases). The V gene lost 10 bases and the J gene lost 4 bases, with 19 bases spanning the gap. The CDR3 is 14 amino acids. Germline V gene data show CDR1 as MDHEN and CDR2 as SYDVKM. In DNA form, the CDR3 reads TGTGCCATCAGGGCAGTACAGAACCTCTATGGCTACACCTTC. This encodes CAIRAVQNLYGYTF.

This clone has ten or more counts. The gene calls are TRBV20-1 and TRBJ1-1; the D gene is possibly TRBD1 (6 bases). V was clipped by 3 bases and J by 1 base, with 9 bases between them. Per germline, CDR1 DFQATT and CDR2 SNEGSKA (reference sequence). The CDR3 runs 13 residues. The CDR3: CSARGAWNTEAFF. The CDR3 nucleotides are TGCAGTGCTAGGGGGGCCTGGAACACTGAAGCTTTCTTT.

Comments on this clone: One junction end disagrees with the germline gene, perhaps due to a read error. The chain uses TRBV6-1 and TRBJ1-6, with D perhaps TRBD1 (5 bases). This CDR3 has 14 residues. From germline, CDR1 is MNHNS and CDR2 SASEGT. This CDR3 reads CASSGGVEGSPPHF. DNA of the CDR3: TGTGCCAGCAGTGGGGGCGTGGAAGGTTCACCCCCCCACTTT.

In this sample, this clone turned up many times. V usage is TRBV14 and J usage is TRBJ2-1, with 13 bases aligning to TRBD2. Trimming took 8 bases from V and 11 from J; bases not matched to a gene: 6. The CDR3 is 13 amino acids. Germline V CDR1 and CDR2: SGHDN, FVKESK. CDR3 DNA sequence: TGTGCCAGCTCCTCGACTAGCGGGAGGCAGCAGTTCTTC. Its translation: CASSSTSGRQQFF.

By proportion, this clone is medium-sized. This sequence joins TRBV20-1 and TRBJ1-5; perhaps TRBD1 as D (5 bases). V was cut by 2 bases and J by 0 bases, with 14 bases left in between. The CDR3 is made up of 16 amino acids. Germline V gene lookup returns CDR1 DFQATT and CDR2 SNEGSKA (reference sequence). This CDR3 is CSARYQGDYSNQPQHF. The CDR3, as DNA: TGCAGTGCTAGATATCAGGGCGACTATAGCAATCAGCCCCAGCATTTT.

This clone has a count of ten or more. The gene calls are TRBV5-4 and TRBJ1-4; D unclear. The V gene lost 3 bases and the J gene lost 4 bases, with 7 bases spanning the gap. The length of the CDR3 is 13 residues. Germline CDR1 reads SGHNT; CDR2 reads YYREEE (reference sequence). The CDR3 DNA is TGTGCCAGCAGCTACGGTGTTAATGAAAAACTGTTTTTT. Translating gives CASSYGVNEKLFF.

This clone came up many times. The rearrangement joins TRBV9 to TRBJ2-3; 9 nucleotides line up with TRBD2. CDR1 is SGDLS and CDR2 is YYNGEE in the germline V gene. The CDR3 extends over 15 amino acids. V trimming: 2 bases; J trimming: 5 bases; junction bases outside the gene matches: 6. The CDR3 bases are TGTGCCAGCAGCGTTACAGCGGGAGGTGGAGATACGCAGTATTTT. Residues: CASSVTAGGGDTQYF.

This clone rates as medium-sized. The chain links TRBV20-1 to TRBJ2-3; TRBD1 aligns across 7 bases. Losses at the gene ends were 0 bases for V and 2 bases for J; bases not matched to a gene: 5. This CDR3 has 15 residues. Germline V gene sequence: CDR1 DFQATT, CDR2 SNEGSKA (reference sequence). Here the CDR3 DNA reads TGCAGTGCTAGAGAGACAGGGACAGTCACAGATACGCAGTATTTT. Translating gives CSARETGTVTDTQYF.

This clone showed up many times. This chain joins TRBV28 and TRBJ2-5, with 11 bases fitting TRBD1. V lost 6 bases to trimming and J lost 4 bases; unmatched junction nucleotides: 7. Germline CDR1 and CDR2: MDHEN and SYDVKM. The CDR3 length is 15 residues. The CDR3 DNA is TGTGCCAGCAGCTGGACAGGGGGCAAGAGAGAGACCCAGTACTTC. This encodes CASSWTGGKRETQYF.

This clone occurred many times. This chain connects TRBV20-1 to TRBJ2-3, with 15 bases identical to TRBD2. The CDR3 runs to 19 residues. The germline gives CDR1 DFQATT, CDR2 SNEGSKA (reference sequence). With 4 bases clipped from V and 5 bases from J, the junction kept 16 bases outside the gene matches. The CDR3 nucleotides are TGCAGTGCTATCCCGAGGGGACTAGCGGGAGGCACCCTGAGAGATACGCAGTATTTT. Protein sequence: CSAIPRGLAGGTLRDTQYF.

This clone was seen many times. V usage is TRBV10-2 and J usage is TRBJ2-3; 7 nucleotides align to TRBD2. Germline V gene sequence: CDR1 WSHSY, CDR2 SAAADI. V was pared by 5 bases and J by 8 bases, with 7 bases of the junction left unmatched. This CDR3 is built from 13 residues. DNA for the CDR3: TGCGCCAGCAGTTTCGCGGGAGTAAGTACGCAGTATTTT. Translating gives CASSFAGVSTQYF.

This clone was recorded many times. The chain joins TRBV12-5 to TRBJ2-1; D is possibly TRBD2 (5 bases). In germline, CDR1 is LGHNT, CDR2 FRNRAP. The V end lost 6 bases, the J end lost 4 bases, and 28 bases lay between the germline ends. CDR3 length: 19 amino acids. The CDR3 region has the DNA TGTGCTAGTGGCCTTGACCGCCAGAGCCACAGACGGGGATACAATGAGCAGTTCTTC. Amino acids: CASGLDRQSHRRGYNEQFF.

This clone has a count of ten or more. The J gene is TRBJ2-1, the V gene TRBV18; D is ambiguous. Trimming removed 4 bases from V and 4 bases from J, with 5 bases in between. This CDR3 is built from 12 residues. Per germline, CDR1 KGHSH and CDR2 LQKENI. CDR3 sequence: CASSQSYNEQFF. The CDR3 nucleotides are TGTGCCAGCTCACAGTCATACAATGAGCAGTTCTTC. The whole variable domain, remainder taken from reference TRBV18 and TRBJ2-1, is NAGVMQNPRHLVRRRGQEARLRCSPMKGHSHVYWYRQLPEEGLKFMVYLQKENIIDESGMPKERFSAEFPKEGPSILRIQQVVRGDSAAYFCASSQSYNEQFFGPGTRLTVL.

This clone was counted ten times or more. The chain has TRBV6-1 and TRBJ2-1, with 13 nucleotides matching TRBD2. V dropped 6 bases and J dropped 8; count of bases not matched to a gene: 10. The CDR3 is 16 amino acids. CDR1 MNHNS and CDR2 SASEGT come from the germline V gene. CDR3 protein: CASSFRTSGSIDEQFF. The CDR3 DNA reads TGTGCCAGCAGCTTCCGGACTAGCGGGAGCATCGATGAGCAGTTCTTC.

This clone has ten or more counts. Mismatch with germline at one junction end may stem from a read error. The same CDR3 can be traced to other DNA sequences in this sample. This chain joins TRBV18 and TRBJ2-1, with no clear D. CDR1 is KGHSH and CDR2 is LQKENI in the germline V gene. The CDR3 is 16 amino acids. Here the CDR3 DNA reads TGTGCTAGCTCACTTGCACTAACGGGCTCCTACAATGAGCAGTTCTTC. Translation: CASSLALTGSYNEQFF.

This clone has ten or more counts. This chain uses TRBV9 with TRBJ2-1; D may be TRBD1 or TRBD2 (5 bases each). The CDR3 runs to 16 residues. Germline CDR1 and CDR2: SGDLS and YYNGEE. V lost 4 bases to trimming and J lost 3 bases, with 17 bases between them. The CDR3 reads CASSKRGDLHYNEQFF. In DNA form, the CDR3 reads TGTGCCAGCAGCAAGCGTGGGGACCTCCACTACAATGAGCAGTTCTTC.

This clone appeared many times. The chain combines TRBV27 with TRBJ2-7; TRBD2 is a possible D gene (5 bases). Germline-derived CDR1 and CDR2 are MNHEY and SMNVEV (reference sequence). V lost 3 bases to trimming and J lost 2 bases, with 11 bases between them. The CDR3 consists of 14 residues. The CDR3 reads CASSLGGPAYEQYF. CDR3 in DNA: TGTGCCAGCAGTTTGGGCGGGCCCGCCTACGAGCAGTACTTC.

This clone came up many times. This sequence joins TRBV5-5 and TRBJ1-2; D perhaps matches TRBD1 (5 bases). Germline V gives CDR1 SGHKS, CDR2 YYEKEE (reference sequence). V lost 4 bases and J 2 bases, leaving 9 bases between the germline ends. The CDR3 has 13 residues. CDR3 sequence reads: CASSPDRNYGYTF. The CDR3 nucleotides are TGTGCCAGCAGCCCTGACAGAAACTATGGCTACACCTTC.

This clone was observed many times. CDR3 nucleotide sequence: TGTGCCAGCAGCTCCGCCGGGACAGGGGTTTACGAGCAGTACTTC. Protein: CASSSAGTGVYEQYF. V usage is TRBV5-4 and J usage is TRBJ2-7; 10 bases line up with TRBD1. The CDR3 is 15 amino acids. The J segment lost 4 bases and the V segment lost 3 bases, leaving 7 bases of the junction unmatched. Germline V gene lookup returns CDR1 SGHNT and CDR2 YYREEE (reference sequence).